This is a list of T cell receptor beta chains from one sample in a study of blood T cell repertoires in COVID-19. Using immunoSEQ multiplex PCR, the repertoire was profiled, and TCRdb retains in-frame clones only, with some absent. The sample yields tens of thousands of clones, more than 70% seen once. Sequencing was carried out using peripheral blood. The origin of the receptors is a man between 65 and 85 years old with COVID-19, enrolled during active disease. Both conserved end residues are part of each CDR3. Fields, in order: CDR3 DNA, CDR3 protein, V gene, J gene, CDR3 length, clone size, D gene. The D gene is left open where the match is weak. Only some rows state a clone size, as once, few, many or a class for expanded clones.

TGTGCCACCAGCCCGACTAGCGGGCTGGACGGAAGTTACAATGAGCAGTTCTTC	CATSPTSGLDGSYNEQFF	TRBV24-1	TRBJ2-1	18	once	TRBD2
TGTGCCAGCAGCCCCCGACAGGGTTGGTCCTACAATGAGCAGTTCTTC	CASSPRQGWSYNEQFF	TRBV13	TRBJ2-1	16	-	TRBD1
TGTGCCAGCAGCTTAGCGCTACAGCGGGAGATTGAGCAGTTCTTC	CASSLALQREIEQFF	TRBV7-6	TRBJ2-1	15	few	TRBD2
TGTGCCAGCAGTGACGCGGGTGAAAAACTGTTTTTT	CASSDAGEKLFF	TRBV6-1	TRBJ1-4	12	few	-
TGTGCCAGCAGCCCCGAATGGCCTGAGCAGTTCTTC	CASSPEWPEQFF	TRBV2	TRBJ2-1	12	-	-
TGTGCCAGCAGCGACCAAGGGACAGTGGGGGAAAAACTGTTTTTT	CASSDQGTVGEKLFF	TRBV7-2	TRBJ1-4	15	few	TRBD1
TGTGCCAGCAGCCGTGGACAGTCGGAGACCCAGTACTTC	CASSRGQSETQYF	TRBV6-2/TRBV6-3	TRBJ2-5	13	-	-
TGTGCCACCAGTGATACCCAAACTAGCGGGGGGGTCGGGGAGCTGTTTTTT	CATSDTQTSGGVGELFF	TRBV24-1	TRBJ2-2	17	-	TRBD2
TGTGCCAGCAGTGGGGAGCGCTCTAGCACAGATACGCAGTATTTT	CASSGERSSTDTQYF	TRBV25-1	TRBJ2-3	15	-	-
TGTGCCACCCGGACGAGGGTGACTAATGAAAAACTGTTTTTT	CATRTRVTNEKLFF	TRBV28	TRBJ1-4	14	-	-
TGTGCCAGCAGTTTCGAGCGGAGCTCCTACGAGCAGTACTTC	CASSFERSSYEQYF	TRBV27	TRBJ2-7	14	-	-
TGTGCCAGCAGCTTAATTGGGCGGCAGTTCTTC	CASSLIGRQFF	TRBV7-9	TRBJ2-1	11	-	-
TGTGCCAGCAGCCTAATGCGTTCGGACACTGAAGCTTTCTTT	CASSLMRSDTEAFF	TRBV7-2	TRBJ1-1	14	-	-
TGTGCCAGCAGTTTGGGGACAAAATCTGAAGCTTTCTTT	CASSLGTKSEAFF	TRBV12-3/TRBV12-4	TRBJ1-1	13	-	-
TGTGCCATCAGTCAGCCTCCTCTAGGTCAGGGGGAGTCTGAAGCTTTCTTT	CAISQPPLGQGESEAFF	TRBV10-3	TRBJ1-1	17	few	TRBD1
TGTGCCAGCAGCTCCATTAGGTCCGCGCTAGATCAGCCCCAGCATTTT	CASSSIRSALDQPQHF	TRBV28	TRBJ1-5	16	once	-
TGTGCCAGCAGTTACATAGGGGGCGTTTACAATGAGCAGTTCTTC	CASSYIGGVYNEQFF	TRBV6-2/TRBV6-3	TRBJ2-1	15	-	TRBD1
TGTGCCAGCAGCTTCGGGCGGACAGGGGACGAGCAGTACTTC	CASSFGRTGDEQYF	TRBV11-2	TRBJ2-7	14	once	TRBD1
TGTGCCAGTAGTATCCCCGGCACCGGGGAGCTGTTTTTT	CASSIPGTGELFF	TRBV19	TRBJ2-2	13	-	-
TGTGCCAGCTCACCACAAACAGGGTGGGCTGGAAACACCATATATTTT	CASSPQTGWAGNTIYF	TRBV18	TRBJ1-3	16	-	-
TGTGCCAGTAGTTTCAGGGTTCCCACTGAAGCTTTCTTT	CASSFRVPTEAFF	TRBV19	TRBJ1-1	13	once	-
TGTGCCAGTAGTATGGGCGCCGCCTCTGGAAACACCATATATTTT	CASSMGAASGNTIYF	TRBV19	TRBJ1-3	15	few	-
TGCAGCGTCTACTTAGCGGGGGGAAACACAGATACGCAGTATTTT	CSVYLAGGNTDTQYF	TRBV29-1	TRBJ2-3	15	-	TRBD2
TGTGCCAGCAGTTACGGGACTAGCGGCTCCTACGAGCAGTACTTC	CASSYGTSGSYEQYF	TRBV6-5	TRBJ2-7	15	-	TRBD2
TGCGCCAGCAGCCTGGCAGACAGTAGCTCCTACGAGCAGTACTTC	CASSLADSSSYEQYF	TRBV4-3	TRBJ2-7	15	few	-
TGTGCCAGCAGCTCTGCAACTAATGAAAAACTGTTTTTT	CASSSATNEKLFF	TRBV5-5	TRBJ1-4	13	once	-